One T cell receptor beta chain is described in this entry. It has no known antigen specificity. One base away there is no much larger clone; base qualities are not given. V and J are trimmed by 4 bases and 1 base, and the gene matches miss 8 bases of the junction. The germline V gene provides CDR1 SGDLS and CDR2 YYNGEE. Measured from the cysteine to the phenylalanine, the CDR3 is 16 residues long. Only the CDR3 DNA is retained, 48 bases long and in frame from the first base. This sample is part of a study of blood T cell repertoires in COVID-19 (dated by TCRdb to about 2020). Concerning the study at large: Samples from collaborators originated in the United States, Italy and Spain and spanned both the acute and convalescent phases of COVID-19. The repertoires were made available in a free public database intended to serve as a resource for research on the immune response to SARS-CoV-2. The samples were drawn from two sources: the first 160 participants of the ongoing ImmuneRACE study, and 1,000 to 1,500 subjects contributed by 6 global collaborators. Where available, HLA class I and class II types were taken from metadata supplied by the sample provider and were not determined by assay-based typing. The sample metadata nearly always contained a de-identified subject ID, COVID-19 status, age in years and sex. The material from the prospective study consisted of cDNA or gDNA derived from T cells, B-cell-depleted T cells, or PBMCs. The dataset comprised deeply sampled blood TCRbeta repertoires from subjects exposed to, actively infected with, or recovered from COVID-19. General findings and caveats noted by the study authors: Clinical and demographic metadata were provided uncurated, with the amount varying by source and participant.

The immunoSEQ Assay, a bias-controlled multiplex PCR, was used to amplify TCRbeta CDR3 regions from genomic DNA. On the study's bioinformatics: The number of nucleated cells in each sample was estimated by amplification of reference gene primers within the assay. To quantify the absolute abundance of each unique TCRbeta CDR3 rearrangement, sequence reads were collapsed and filtered. Productive Simpson clonality was computed per sample as the square root of Simpson's diversity index over productive rearrangements. TCRdb carries this immuneACCESS record with in-frame sequences only. Its versions omit some clonotypes, under half of them owing to an unresolved V gene in the studies checked, with the rest unexplained. V and J calls plus clone size are reproduced from that table; the DNA served to infer D and trimming. Counted in this sample were 250,000 or so clones; 88% of them appeared once. The top ten clones comprise 2.5% of the sample.

Enrolling through a virtual design, the prospective study's participants ranged in age from about 18 to 89 years and lived across roughly 23 United States geographic areas. In the prospective study, participants were assigned to cohorts based on the clinical history participants reported in a screening survey and a study questionnaire. In the prospective study, mobile phlebotomists collected whole blood, serum and a nasopharyngeal or oropharyngeal swab from each participant. Participants in the prospective study had the option to provide additional blood draws and questionnaires over a roughly 2-month period. Before DNA extraction, blood samples from the prospective study were shipped at room temperature or frozen.

The sequencing sample was made of PBMCs or T cells enriched from blood (not recorded which). The chain was built from TRBV9 and TRBJ2-3; TRBD1 aligns with 8 central bases. The receptor was derived from a woman between 35 and 50 years old with acute COVID-19. The CDR3 region has the sequence CASSPRGQGGTDTQYF. Here is the DNA: TGTGCCAGCAGCCCACGTGGACAGGGTGGCACAGATACGCAGTATTTT.